One sample yielded the 14 T cell receptor beta chains listed below, sequenced in a study of regulatory T cells in long-lasting Graves disease. Stated time point: newly diagnosed GD, antithyroid drugs for less than 3 months. Isolated PBMC RNA provided the starting material for the TCR library. Relying on iRepertoire HTBI primers and Arm-PCR of CDR3 regions, the team built TCR beta libraries. MiXCR was run by TCRdb on the multiplex PCR reads, yielding one entry per CDR3 protein. Among 410,000 or so distinct CDR3 sequences, about 15% were seen once, and the ten largest hold 15% to 20%. The same data also contributed to another study, on T cells in Graves' hyperthyroidism and ophthalmopathy.

The source material was peripheral blood mononuclear cells (PBMCs), sampled at new diagnosis, from a patient treated with antithyroid drugs. The receptors were sampled from a woman in her 30s with Graves disease.

The chain has TRBV6-1 and TRBJ2-3, with D possibly matching TRBD2 (6 bases). Looked up from germline, CDR1 is MNHNS and CDR2 is SASEGT. Trimming removed 9 bases from V and 5 bases from J, with 12 bases in between. The CDR3 is 12 residues long. The CDR3 DNA reads as TGTGCCAGTTATAGCGGCAGAGATACGCAGTATTTT. It translates to CASYSGRDTQYF.

The chain recombines TRBV18 with TRBJ2-6; 7 bases are a match to TRBD1. Germline-derived CDR1 and CDR2 are KGHSH and LQKENI. The V segment lost 2 bases and the J segment 0 bases; nucleotides outside the gene matches: 4. The CDR3 is 17 amino acids. The CDR3 loop reads CASSPNRGLSGANVLTF. Written as DNA, the CDR3 is TGTGCCAGCTCACCAAACAGGGGCCTCTCTGGGGCCAACGTCCTGACTTTC. Using reference TRBV18 and TRBJ2-6 for the parts outside the CDR3, the full variable domain is NAGVMQNPRHLVRRRGQEARLRCSPMKGHSHVYWYRQLPEEGLKFMVYLQKENIIDESGMPKERFSAEFPKEGPSILRIQQVVRGDSAAYFCASSPNRGLSGANVLTFGAGSRLTVL.

This clonotype was counted at least ten times. The chain is built from TRBV27 and TRBJ2-1, with D possibly being TRBD1 or TRBD2 (5 bases each). CDR3 size: 13 residues. CDR1 is MNHEY, CDR2 SMNVEV, per germline (reference sequence). With 7 bases removed from V and 8 bases from J, the gap between germline ends came to 15 bases. The CDR3 protein is CASKEDATDEQFF. The CDR3 DNA sequence: TGTGCCAGCAAGGAGGACGCGACAGATGAGCAGTTCTTC.

This clonotype was seen ten or more times. CDR3 sequence (DNA): TGTGCCAGCGCGGGACAGGGTTTCGGGCCCCTCCACTTT. Translation gives CASAGQGFGPLHF. The gene calls are TRBV9 and TRBJ1-6; 9 nucleotides align to TRBD1. CDR3 length: 13 residues. With V trimmed by 7 bases and J by 13 bases, 9 bases remained unmatched. Germline CDR1 and CDR2: SGDLS and YYNGEE.

This clonotype was observed many times. The J gene is TRBJ1-1, the V gene TRBV12-3 or TRBV12-4, with a possible D match to TRBD1 (6 bases). This CDR3 is built from 16 residues. V was trimmed by 2 bases and J by 1 base, leaving 14 bases between them. CDR3 amino acids: CASSLQGQDGNTEAFF. As DNA, the CDR3 is TGTGCCAGCAGTTTACAGGGACAAGATGGGAACACTGAAGCTTTCTTT.

This clonotype came up many times. V gene TRBV4-1 combines with J gene TRBJ1-2; a weak D match, TRBD1 (6 bases). CDR1 and CDR2 (germline): MGHRA, YSYEKL. Trimming pared 3 bases from V and 4 bases from J, leaving 18 bases between. The length of the CDR3 is 16 residues. The CDR3 loop reads CASSHLGGGRRYGYTF. The CDR3 nucleotides read TGCGCCAGCAGCCATCTGGGCGGGGGCCGTCGCTATGGCTACACCTTC.

The table lists this clonotype with many counts. The V and J genes are TRBV10-1 and TRBJ2-3; D is perhaps TRBD2 (7 bases). Germline lookup yields CDR1 WNHNN and CDR2 SYGVQD (reference sequence). The length of the CDR3 is 12 residues. V lost 3 bases, J lost 10 bases, and 11 bases lay in between. The CDR3 loop is CASSDTGRAQYF. CDR3 DNA sequence: TGCGCCAGCAGTGATACAGGGAGGGCGCAGTATTTT.

V is TRBV2 and J is TRBJ2-3, with 11 positions matching TRBD2. The CDR3 sequence is 15 residues long. With V trimmed by 6 bases and J by 6 bases, 8 bases remained unmatched. Germline V gene sequence: CDR1 SNHLY, CDR2 FYNNEI. CDR3 amino acids: CASRRLAGPGDTQYF. In DNA form, the CDR3 reads TGTGCCAGCAGGCGACTAGCGGGGCCCGGGGATACGCAGTATTTT.

At least ten counts were recorded for this clonotype. V is TRBV6-2 or TRBV6-3 and J is TRBJ2-1; 7 positions agree with TRBD2. Germline-derived CDR1 and CDR2 are MNHEY and SVGEGT. This CDR3 region has 14 residues. Trimming removed 0 bases from V and 6 bases from J; junction bases left unmatched: 2. The CDR3 region has the DNA TGTGCCAGCAGTTACTCGTGGACTAGCAATGAGCAGTTCTTC. This sequence encodes CASSYSWTSNEQFF.

This clonotype was seen repeatedly, ten times or more. This rearrangement joins TRBV11-2 to TRBJ2-3; 9 bases map to TRBD1. Trimming took 5 bases from V and 4 from J; bases not matched to a gene: 13. Per the germline V gene, CDR1 is SGHAT and CDR2 is FQNNGV. This CDR3 has 17 amino acids. CDR3 in DNA: TGTGCCAGCAGCCTATTCCCGGGACAGGGATTTGCAGATACGCAGTATTTT. Translation gives CASSLFPGQGFADTQYF. Based on the CDR3 plus reference TRBV11-2 and TRBJ2-3, the full variable domain is EAGVAQSPRYKIIEKRQSVAFWCNPISGHATLYWYQQILGQGPKLLIQFQNNGVVDDSQLPKDRFSAERLKGVDSTLKIQPAKLEDSAVYLCASSLFPGQGFADTQYFGPGTRLTVL.

This clonotype came up many times. The chain links TRBV29-1 to TRBJ2-7; TRBD2 matches at 9 bases. This CDR3 is built from 14 residues. Germline loops: CDR1 SQVTM, CDR2 ANQGSEA. J gave up 3 bases and V 5 bases, and 8 bases lay outside the gene matches. This CDR3 reads CSVSTRLADYEQYF. CDR3 nucleotide sequence: TGCAGCGTTTCGACGCGACTAGCGGACTACGAGCAGTACTTC.

This clonotype was seen repeatedly, ten times or more. CDR3 amino acids: CASGPGPTIPTYNEQFF. CDR3 DNA sequence: TGTGCTAGTGGGCCCGGTCCGACTATACCAACGTACAATGAGCAGTTCTTC. This chain uses TRBV12-5 with TRBJ2-1; tentative D call: TRBD2 (5 bases). CDR3 size: 17 residues. Deletions cut 6 bases from V and 4 bases from J, with 22 bases between. Germline-derived CDR1 and CDR2 are LGHNT and FRNRAP.

This clonotype was detected ten times or more. The chain uses TRBV12-3 or TRBV12-4 and TRBJ1-5; D not certain. The CDR3 is 13 amino acids. V was shortened by 4 bases and J by 4 bases, with 8 bases between the two germline ends. The CDR3 coding sequence is TGTGCCAGCAGTTCGGCCGTGAATCAGCCCCAGCATTTT. Translated, it gives CASSSAVNQPQHF.

The rearrangement links TRBV29-1 to TRBJ1-2; perhaps TRBD1 as D (5 bases). The germline CDR1 and CDR2 sequences are SQVTM and ANQGSEA. V lost 2 bases to trimming and J lost 6 bases, with 10 bases between them. This CDR3 has 12 amino acids. CDR3 bases: TGCAGCGTTGAATGGGGGGGGAATGGCTACACCTTC. This translates into CSVEWGGNGYTF.